The clone carrying this T cell receptor (beta chain) was seen ten or more times. Using its own MiXCR run on the PCR reads, TCRdb lists one record per CDR3 protein. The sample records about 24,000 distinct CDR3 sequences, 38% being singletons. The data were taken from a study of tumor-infiltrating lymphocytes in oesophageal squamous cell carcinoma. This CDR3 spans 13 amino acids. Germline V gene lookup returns CDR1 SGHRS and CDR2 YFSETQ. This receptor was obtained from a male donor with esophageal squamous cell carcinoma. Sequences were obtained from esophageal tumor tissue. The rearrangement links TRBV5-1 to TRBJ2-1, with 7 bases that match TRBD2. The J call is doubtful: the DNA matches TRBJ2-7 better. CDR3 sequence reads: CASSLLTSAEQYF. Here the CDR3 DNA reads TGCGCCAGCAGCTTGCTAACTAGCGCCGAGCAGTACTTC.